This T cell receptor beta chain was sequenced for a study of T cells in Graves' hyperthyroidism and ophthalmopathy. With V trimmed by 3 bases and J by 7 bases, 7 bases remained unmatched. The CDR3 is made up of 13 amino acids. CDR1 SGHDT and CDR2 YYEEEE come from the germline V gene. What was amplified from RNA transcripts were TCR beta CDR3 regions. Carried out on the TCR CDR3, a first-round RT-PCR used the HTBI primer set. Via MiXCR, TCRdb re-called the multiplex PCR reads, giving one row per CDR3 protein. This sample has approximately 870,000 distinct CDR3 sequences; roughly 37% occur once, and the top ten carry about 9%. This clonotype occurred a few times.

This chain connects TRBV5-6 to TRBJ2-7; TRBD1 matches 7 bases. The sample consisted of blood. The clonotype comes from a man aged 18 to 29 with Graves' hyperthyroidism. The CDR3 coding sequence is TGTGCCAGCAGCTCTCTGACAGGGTGGGAGCAGTACTTC. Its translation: CASSSLTGWEQYF.